These 2 T cell receptor beta chains were sequenced from one sample in a study of neurological immune-mediated disorders. TCRdb recomputed calls from the 5' RACE reads with MiXCR, one row per CDR3 protein. The table records 40,000 or so distinct CDR3 sequences, roughly 14% of them present only once. Sample time point: longitudinal time-point 3. The sequencing input was PBMCs. These receptors were taken from a man younger than 45 in good health.

This clonotype was recorded many times. V is TRBV5-6 and J is TRBJ2-1, with 14 bases matching TRBD2. With 4 bases clipped from V and 14 bases from J, the junction kept 5 bases outside the gene matches. Germline CDR1 reads SGHDT; CDR2 reads YYEEEE. This CDR3 spans 13 amino acids. The CDR3 nucleotides read TGTGCCAGCAGCCTAGGGACTAGCGGGGGAAAGTTCTTC. Translating gives CASSLGTSGGKFF.

The sample holds many counts of this clonotype. V usage is TRBV6-5 and J usage is TRBJ2-3; 7 bases are shared with TRBD2. Germline CDR1 reads MNHEY; CDR2 reads SVGAGI. J gave up 2 bases and V 2 bases, and 4 bases lay outside the gene matches. The CDR3 runs to 15 residues. CDR3 in DNA: TGTGCCAGCAGTTACGGGCTAGCGGCCACAGATACGCAGTATTTT. Translating gives CASSYGLAATDTQYF.